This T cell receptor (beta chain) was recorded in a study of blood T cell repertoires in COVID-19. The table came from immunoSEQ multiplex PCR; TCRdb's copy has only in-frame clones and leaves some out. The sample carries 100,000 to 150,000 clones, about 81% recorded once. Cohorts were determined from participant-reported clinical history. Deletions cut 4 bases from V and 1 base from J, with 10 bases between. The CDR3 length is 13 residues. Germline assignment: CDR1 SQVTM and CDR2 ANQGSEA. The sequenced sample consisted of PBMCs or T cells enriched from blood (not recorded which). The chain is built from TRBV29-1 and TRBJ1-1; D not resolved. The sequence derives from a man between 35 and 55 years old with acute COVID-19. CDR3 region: CSVVRNRNTEAFF. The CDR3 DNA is TGCAGCGTTGTCCGGAACAGGAACACTGAAGCTTTCTTT.